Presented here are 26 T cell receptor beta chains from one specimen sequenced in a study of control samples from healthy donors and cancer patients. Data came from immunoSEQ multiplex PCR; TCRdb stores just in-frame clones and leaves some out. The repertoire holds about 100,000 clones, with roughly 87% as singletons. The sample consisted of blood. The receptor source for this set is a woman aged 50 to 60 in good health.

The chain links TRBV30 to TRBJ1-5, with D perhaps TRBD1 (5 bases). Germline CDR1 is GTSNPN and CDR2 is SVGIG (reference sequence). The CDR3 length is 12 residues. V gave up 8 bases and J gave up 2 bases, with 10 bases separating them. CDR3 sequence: CAGGKGNQPQHF. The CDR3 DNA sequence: TGTGCCGGGGGGAAAGGCAATCAGCCCCAGCATTTT.

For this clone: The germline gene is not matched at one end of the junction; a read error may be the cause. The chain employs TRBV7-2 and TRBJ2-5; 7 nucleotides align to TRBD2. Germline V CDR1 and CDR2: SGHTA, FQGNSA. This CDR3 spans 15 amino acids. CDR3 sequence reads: CATSPFGGREETQYF. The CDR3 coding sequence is TGTGCCACCAGCCCATTTGGCGGGAGAGAAGAGACCCAGTACTTC.

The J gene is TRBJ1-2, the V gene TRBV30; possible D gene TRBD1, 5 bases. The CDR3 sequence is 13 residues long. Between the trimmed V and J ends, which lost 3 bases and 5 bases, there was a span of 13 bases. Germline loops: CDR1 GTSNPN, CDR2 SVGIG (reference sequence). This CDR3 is CAWRGDRTYGYTF. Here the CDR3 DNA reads TGTGCCTGGAGGGGGGACCGAACGTATGGCTACACCTTC.

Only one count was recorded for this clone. CDR3 region: CASSLRGTGGNEQYF. The DNA for the CDR3 is TGTGCCAGCAGCTTAAGGGGGACAGGGGGCAACGAGCAGTACTTC. The rearrangement joins TRBV11-3 to TRBJ2-7; 12 bases line up with TRBD1. Trimming took 2 bases from V and 5 from J; bases not matched to a gene: 4. The CDR3 runs 15 residues. The germline gives CDR1 SGHNT, CDR2 YENEEA. Full variable domain (missing parts from reference TRBV11-3 and TRBJ2-7): EAGVVQSPRYKIIEKKQPVAFWCNPISGHNTLYWYLQNLGQGPELLIRYENEEAVDDSQLPKDRFSAERLKGVDSTLKIQPAELGDSAVYLCASSLRGTGGNEQYFGPGTRLTVT.

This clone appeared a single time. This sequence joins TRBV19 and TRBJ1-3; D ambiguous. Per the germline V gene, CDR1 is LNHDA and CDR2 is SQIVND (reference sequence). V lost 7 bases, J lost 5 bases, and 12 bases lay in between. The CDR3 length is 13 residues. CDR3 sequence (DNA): TGTGCCAGTACGGAGGGTTTGAGAAACACCATATATTTT. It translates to CASTEGLRNTIYF.

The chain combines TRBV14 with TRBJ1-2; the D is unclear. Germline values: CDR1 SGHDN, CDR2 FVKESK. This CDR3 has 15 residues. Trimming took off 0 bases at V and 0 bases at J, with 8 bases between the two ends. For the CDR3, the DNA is TGTGCCAGCAGCCAAGATCAATTTTCTAACTATGGCTACACCTTC. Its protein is CASSQDQFSNYGYTF.

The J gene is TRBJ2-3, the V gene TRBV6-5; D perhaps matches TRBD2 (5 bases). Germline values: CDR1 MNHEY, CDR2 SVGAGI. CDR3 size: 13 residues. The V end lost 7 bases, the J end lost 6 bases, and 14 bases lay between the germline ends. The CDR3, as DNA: TGTGCCAGCACGCGAGGGCCTATGGATACGCAGTATTTT. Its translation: CASTRGPMDTQYF.

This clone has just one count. CDR3 region: CASSLFAGKTQYF. As DNA, the CDR3 is TGTGCCAGCAGTTTATTTGCCGGGAAGACCCAGTACTTC. The chain employs TRBV27 and TRBJ2-5; D possibly corresponds to TRBD2 (5 bases). The V gene's germline CDR1 is MNHEY and CDR2 SMNVEV (reference sequence). CDR3 length: 13 residues. V gave up 1 base and J gave up 6 bases, with 9 bases separating them.

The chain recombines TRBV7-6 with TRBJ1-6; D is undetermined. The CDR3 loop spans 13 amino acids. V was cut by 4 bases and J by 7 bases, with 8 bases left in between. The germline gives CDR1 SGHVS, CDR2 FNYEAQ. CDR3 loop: CASSSIGNSPLHF. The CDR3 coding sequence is TGTGCCAGCAGCTCAATAGGGAATTCACCCCTCCACTTT.

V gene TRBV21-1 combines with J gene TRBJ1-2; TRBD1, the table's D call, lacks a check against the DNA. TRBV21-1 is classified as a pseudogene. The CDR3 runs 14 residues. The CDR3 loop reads CASSNKDRHYGYTF. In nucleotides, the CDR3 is TGTGCCAGCAGCAATAAGGACAGACACTATGGCTACACCTTC.

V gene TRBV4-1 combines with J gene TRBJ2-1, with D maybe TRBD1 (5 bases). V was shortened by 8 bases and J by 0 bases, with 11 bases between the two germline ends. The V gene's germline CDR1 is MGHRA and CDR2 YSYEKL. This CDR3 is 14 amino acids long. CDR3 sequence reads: CASGHLSSYNEQFF. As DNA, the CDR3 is TGCGCCAGCGGACACCTAAGCTCCTACAATGAGCAGTTCTTC.

DNA of the CDR3: TGTGCCAGCAGCGGGACAGTTGGCTACACCTTC. The encoded protein is CASSGTVGYTF. The chain is built from TRBV9 and TRBJ1-2, with D perhaps TRBD1 (6 bases). The germline CDR1 and CDR2 sequences are SGDLS and YYNGEE. The germline V and J ends were trimmed by 3 bases and 7 bases, with 7 bases remaining between them. This CDR3 is built from 11 residues.

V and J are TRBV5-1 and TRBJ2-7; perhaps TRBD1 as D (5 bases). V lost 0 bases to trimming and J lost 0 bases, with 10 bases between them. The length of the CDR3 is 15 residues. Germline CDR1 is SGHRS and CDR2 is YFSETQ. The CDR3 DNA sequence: TGCGCCAGCAGCTTGGATGGGGCTAGCTCCTACGAGCAGTACTTC. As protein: CASSLDGASSYEQYF.

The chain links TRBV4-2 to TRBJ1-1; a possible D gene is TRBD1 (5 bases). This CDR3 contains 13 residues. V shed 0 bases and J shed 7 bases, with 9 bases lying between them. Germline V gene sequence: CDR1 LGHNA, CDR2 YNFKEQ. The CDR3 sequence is CASSQDVRDEAFF. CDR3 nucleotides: TGTGCCAGCAGCCAAGATGTCAGGGATGAAGCTTTCTTT.

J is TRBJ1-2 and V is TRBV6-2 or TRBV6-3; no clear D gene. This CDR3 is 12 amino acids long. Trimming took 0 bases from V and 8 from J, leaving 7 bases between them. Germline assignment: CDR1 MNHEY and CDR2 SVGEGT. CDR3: CASSYSMGGYTF. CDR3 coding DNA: TGTGCCAGCAGTTACTCGATGGGGGGCTACACCTTC.

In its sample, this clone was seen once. The CDR3 loop reads CASSPQDTQYF. The CDR3 DNA reads as TGTGCCAGCAGCCCACAAGATACGCAGTATTTT. This sequence joins TRBV7-9 and TRBJ2-3, with no clear D. The CDR3 sequence is 11 residues long. The V and J ends lost 5 bases and 5 bases respectively, with 5 bases between them. CDR1 is SEHNR, CDR2 FQNEAQ, per germline (reference sequence).

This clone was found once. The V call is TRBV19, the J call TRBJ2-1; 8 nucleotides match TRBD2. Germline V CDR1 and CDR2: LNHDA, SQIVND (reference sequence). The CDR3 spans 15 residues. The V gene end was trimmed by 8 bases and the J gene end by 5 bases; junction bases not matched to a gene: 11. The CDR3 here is CASHEAGGRHNEQFF. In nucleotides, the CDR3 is TGTGCCAGTCACGAGGCGGGAGGCCGACACAATGAGCAGTTCTTC.

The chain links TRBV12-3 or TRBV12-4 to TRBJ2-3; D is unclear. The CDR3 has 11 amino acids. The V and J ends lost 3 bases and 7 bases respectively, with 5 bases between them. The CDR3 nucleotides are TGTGCCAGCAGTTTTTCGAATACGCAGTATTTT. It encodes CASSFSNTQYF.

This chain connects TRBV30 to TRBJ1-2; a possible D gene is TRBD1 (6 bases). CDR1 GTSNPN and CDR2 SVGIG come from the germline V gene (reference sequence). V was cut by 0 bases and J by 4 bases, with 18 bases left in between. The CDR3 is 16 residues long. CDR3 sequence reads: CAWSVRGAGRVYGYTF. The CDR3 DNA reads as TGTGCCTGGAGTGTAAGGGGGGCAGGGCGCGTCTATGGCTACACCTTC.

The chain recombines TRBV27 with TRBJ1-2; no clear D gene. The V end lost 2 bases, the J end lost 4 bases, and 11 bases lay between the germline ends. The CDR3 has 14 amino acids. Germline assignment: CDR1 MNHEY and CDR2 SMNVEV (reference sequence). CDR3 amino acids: CASSLVPRSYGYTF. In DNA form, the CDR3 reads TGTGCCAGCAGTTTAGTCCCCAGGTCCTATGGCTACACCTTC.

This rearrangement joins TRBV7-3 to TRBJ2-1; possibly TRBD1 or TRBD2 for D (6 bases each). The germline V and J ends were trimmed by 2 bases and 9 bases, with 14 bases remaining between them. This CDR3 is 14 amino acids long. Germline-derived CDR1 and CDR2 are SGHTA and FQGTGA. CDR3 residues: CASSLFEGGAEQFF. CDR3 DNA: TGTGCCAGCAGCTTATTCGAGGGGGGCGCTGAGCAGTTCTTC.

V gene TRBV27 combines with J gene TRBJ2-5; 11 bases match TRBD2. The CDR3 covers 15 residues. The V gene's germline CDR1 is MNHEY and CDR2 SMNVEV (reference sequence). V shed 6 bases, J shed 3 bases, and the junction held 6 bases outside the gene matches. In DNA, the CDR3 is TGTGCCAGCAGGACACCGGGACTAGCGGAAGAGACCCAGTACTTC. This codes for CASRTPGLAEETQYF.

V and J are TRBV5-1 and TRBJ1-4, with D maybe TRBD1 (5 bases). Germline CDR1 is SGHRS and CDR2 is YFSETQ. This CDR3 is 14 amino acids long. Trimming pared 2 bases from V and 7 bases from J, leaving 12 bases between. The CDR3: CASSFAQRGEKLFF. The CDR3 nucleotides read TGCGCCAGCAGCTTTGCACAGAGGGGTGAAAAACTGTTTTTT.

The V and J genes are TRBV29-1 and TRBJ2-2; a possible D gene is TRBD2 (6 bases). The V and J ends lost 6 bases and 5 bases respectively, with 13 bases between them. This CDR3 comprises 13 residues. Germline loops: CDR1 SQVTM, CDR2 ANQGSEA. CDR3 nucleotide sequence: TGCAGCGTAGCGGGCGTAAGGACCGGGGAGCTGTTTTTT. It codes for CSVAGVRTGELFF.

CDR3 protein: CASSIGVGVTEAFF. As DNA, the CDR3 is TGTGCCAGTAGTATAGGAGTGGGGGTTACTGAAGCTTTCTTT. The chain joins TRBV19 to TRBJ1-1, with D maybe TRBD1 (5 bases). This CDR3 spans 14 amino acids. Per germline, CDR1 LNHDA and CDR2 SQIVND (reference sequence). The germline V and J ends were trimmed by 1 base and 5 bases, with 11 bases remaining between them.

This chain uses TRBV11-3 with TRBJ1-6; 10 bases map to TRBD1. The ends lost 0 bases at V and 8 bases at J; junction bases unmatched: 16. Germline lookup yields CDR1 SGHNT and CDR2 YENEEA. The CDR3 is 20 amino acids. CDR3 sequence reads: CASSLDQPNTTGTGDSPLHF. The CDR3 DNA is TGTGCCAGCAGCTTAGACCAACCGAACACAACCGGGACAGGGGATTCACCCCTCCACTTT.